These 28 T cell receptor beta chains share one sample of origin, sequenced in a study of OX40 agonist ivuxolimab in advanced cancers. Generated by immunoSEQ multiplex PCR, the TCRdb table keeps only in-frame clones and is missing some. Of approximately 91,000 clones listed, roughly 85% are singletons. The input for sequencing was CD4+ or CD8+ T cells sorted from blood, taken in a trial of the OX40 agonist ivuxolimab. The source of these receptors is an adult with an advanced solid tumor such as melanoma, head and neck, liver or kidney cancer.

The genes are TRBV5-4 and TRBJ2-1; possible D gene TRBD1, 6 bases. CDR3 length: 13 amino acids. Looked up from germline, CDR1 is SGHNT and CDR2 is YYREEE (reference sequence). V lost 2 bases and J lost 7, with 10 bases in between. CDR3 sequence (DNA): TGTGCCAGCAGCTTTACAGGGCCAAATGAGCAGTTCTTC. As protein: CASSFTGPNEQFF.

This clone was observed a handful of times. The chain carries TRBV6-1 and TRBJ1-5; no clear D. V was clipped by 6 bases and J by 4 bases, with 16 bases between them. The V gene's germline CDR1 is MNHNS and CDR2 SASEGT. This CDR3 contains 15 residues. The CDR3: CASSQGLKTNQPQHF. The CDR3 DNA is TGTGCCAGCAGCCAAGGGTTAAAGACAAATCAGCCCCAGCATTTT.

The V and J genes are TRBV4-2 and TRBJ2-6; D is uncertain. V lost 0 bases and J lost 0, with 6 bases in between. Germline-derived CDR1 and CDR2 are LGHNA and YNFKEQ. The CDR3 runs 16 residues. This CDR3 reads CASSQDYISGANVLTF. The CDR3 nucleotides are TGTGCCAGCAGCCAAGATTACATCTCTGGGGCCAACGTCCTGACTTTC.

The chain recombines TRBV7-7 with TRBJ2-2; the D gene is possibly TRBD1 (5 bases). CDR1 and CDR2 from the germline V gene are SSHAT and FNYEAQ (reference sequence). Trimming took 3 bases from V and 5 from J, leaving 7 bases between them. CDR3 length equals 13 residues. The CDR3 region is CASSLGRTGELFF. As DNA, the CDR3 is TGTGCCAGCAGCTTGGGGCGGACCGGGGAGCTGTTTTTT.

This clone was counted between two and nine times. The chain joins TRBV11-2 to TRBJ1-1, with a possible D match to TRBD1 (5 bases). The CDR3 runs 13 residues. From germline, CDR1 is SGHAT and CDR2 FQNNGV. V was cut by 4 bases and J by 10 bases, with 16 bases left in between. CDR3 residues: CASSSPQGRGAFF. The CDR3 nucleotides read TGTGCCAGCAGCTCACCTCAGGGAAGGGGAGCTTTCTTT.

The V call is TRBV14, the J call TRBJ1-1; D perhaps matches TRBD1 (6 bases). V lost 2 bases to trimming and J lost 2 bases, with 18 bases between them. This CDR3 has 17 residues. In germline, CDR1 is SGHDN, CDR2 FVKESK. As DNA, the CDR3 is TGTGCCAGCAGCCAAAGACAGGATGGAGGGGCAAACACTGAAGCTTTCTTT. This sequence encodes CASSQRQDGGANTEAFF.

This clone occurred a few times. The chain uses TRBV6-1 and TRBJ2-7; 7 bases fit TRBD1. The V gene's germline CDR1 is MNHNS and CDR2 SASEGT. Trimming removed 9 bases from V and 0 bases from J; junction bases left unmatched: 11. This CDR3 contains 15 residues. The CDR3 here is CASSSGQTSSYEQYF. CDR3 bases: TGTGCCAGTTCCTCGGGACAGACGAGCTCCTACGAGCAGTACTTC.

The V gene is TRBV5-6, the J gene TRBJ2-3, with D possibly being TRBD2 (5 bases). This CDR3 has 14 amino acids. V was clipped by 4 bases and J by 1 base, with 10 bases between them. The germline V gene encodes CDR1 SGHDT and CDR2 YYEEEE. This chain's CDR3 is CASSRAGGTDTQYF. CDR3 in DNA: TGTGCCAGCAGCCGGGCCGGGGGCACAGATACGCAGTATTTT. The entire variable domain, with the rest obtained from reference TRBV5-6 and TRBJ2-3, is as follows: DAGVTQSPTHLIKTRGQQVTLRCSPKSGHDTVSWYQQALGQGPQFIFQYYEEEERQRGNFPDRFSGHQFPNYSSELNVNALLLGDSALYLCASSRAGGTDTQYFGPGTRLTVL.

This clone appeared a single time. The genes are TRBV7-9 and TRBJ1-1; 11 nucleotides line up with TRBD1. The CDR3 spans 17 residues. Germline assignment: CDR1 SEHNR and CDR2 FQNEAQ (reference sequence). J lost 8 bases, V lost 3 bases, and 14 bases had no gene match. This chain's CDR3 is CASSFNMVGQGAPEAFF. CDR3 coding DNA: TGTGCCAGCAGCTTCAATATGGTCGGACAGGGGGCGCCCGAAGCTTTCTTT.

The chain is built from TRBV5-1 and TRBJ2-7; 8 bases fit TRBD1. The CDR3 spans 14 residues. CDR1 is SGHRS, CDR2 YFSETQ, per germline. J lost 3 bases, V lost 2 bases, and 4 bases had no gene match. The CDR3 loop is CASSFSGGGYEQYF. CDR3 DNA: TGCGCCAGCAGCTTCTCAGGGGGCGGCTACGAGCAGTACTTC.

CDR3 in amino acids: CSVGAGGGQPQHF. CDR3 bases: TGCAGCGTTGGGGCAGGAGGAGGTCAGCCCCAGCATTTT. The rearrangement links TRBV29-1 to TRBJ1-5; no clear D gene. The CDR3 sequence is 13 residues long. CDR1 and CDR2 from the germline V gene are SQVTM and ANQGSEA. V gave up 4 bases and J gave up 6 bases, with 13 bases separating them. Based on the CDR3 plus reference TRBV29-1 and TRBJ1-5, the full variable domain is SAVISQKPSRDICQRGTSLTIQCQVDSQVTMMFWYRQQPGQSLTLIATANQGSEATYESGFVIDKFPISRPNLTFSTLTVSNMSPEDSSIYLCSVGAGGGQPQHFGDGTRLSIL.

The V call is TRBV6-5, the J call TRBJ1-1; D gene unclear. Germline loops: CDR1 MNHEY, CDR2 SVGAGI. This CDR3 has 14 amino acids. Trimming pared 2 bases from V and 5 bases from J, leaving 12 bases between. CDR3 sequence reads: CASSYRRDWTEAFF. CDR3 DNA sequence: TGTGCCAGCAGTTACAGGAGGGATTGGACTGAAGCTTTCTTT.

V and J are TRBV29-1 and TRBJ1-5; 9 bases fit TRBD1. The CDR3 is 13 amino acids. The junction had 1 base not matched to a gene; V was cut back by 4 bases and J by 3 bases. The germline CDR1 and CDR2 sequences are SQVTM and ANQGSEA. CDR3 in DNA: TGCAGCGTTGGGGACAGGGCCAATCAGCCCCAGCATTTT. Its translation: CSVGDRANQPQHF.

This clone was seen only a few times. The chain is built from TRBV9 and TRBJ1-2; D uncertain. The CDR3 sequence is 15 residues long. Germline V gene data show CDR1 as SGDLS and CDR2 as YYNGEE. Trimming shortened V by 1 base and J by 7 bases, and 17 bases separated the two germline ends. CDR3 loop: CASSVRNADSAGYTF. CDR3 nucleotides: TGTGCCAGCAGCGTAAGAAACGCTGATTCTGCTGGCTACACCTTC.

The CDR3 loop is CASQIPAGAQDTQYF. In nucleotides, the CDR3 is TGCGCCAGCCAGATCCCAGCGGGGGCCCAAGATACGCAGTATTTT. V and J are TRBV5-1 and TRBJ2-3, with 8 bases fitting TRBD2. V was clipped by 7 bases and J by 5 bases; unmatched bases: 12. This CDR3 comprises 15 residues. Germline CDR1 is SGHRS and CDR2 is YFSETQ.

The chain recombines TRBV29-1 with TRBJ2-5, with TRBD2 as a possible D gene (5 bases). Germline V gene data show CDR1 as SQVTM and CDR2 as ANQGSEA. Trimming took 1 base from V and 1 from J, leaving 10 bases between them. This CDR3 is 14 amino acids long. The CDR3 nucleotides read TGCAGCGTTGAAGGTGGGAGCCTCCAAGAGACCCAGTACTTC. This sequence encodes CSVEGGSLQETQYF.

V gene TRBV4-2 combines with J gene TRBJ2-3, with D unresolved. Trimming cost V 0 bases and J 2 bases, with 21 bases left between them. This CDR3 spans 19 amino acids. Per germline, CDR1 LGHNA and CDR2 YNFKEQ. The CDR3 loop reads CASSQEGRITLITTDTQYF. CDR3 DNA sequence: TGTGCCAGCAGCCAAGAGGGAAGGATTACCCTTATTACCACAGATACGCAGTATTTT.

V usage is TRBV9 and J usage is TRBJ2-2; possibly TRBD1 or TRBD2 for D (5 bases each). Trimming stripped 2 bases from V and 0 bases from J, with 11 bases between. This CDR3 has 16 amino acids. Germline-derived CDR1 and CDR2 are SGDLS and YYNGEE. CDR3 sequence (DNA): TGTGCCAGCAGCGTTAGTGGGGGTGCGAACACCGGGGAGCTGTTTTTT. As protein: CASSVSGGANTGELFF.

This chain joins TRBV16 and TRBJ1-2; D may be TRBD1 (6 bases). This CDR3 spans 15 amino acids. Trimming cost V 2 bases and J 8 bases, with 18 bases left between them. The germline gives CDR1 KGHSY, CDR2 FQNENV. The CDR3 bases are TGTGCCAGCAGCCAAAAGAGACAGGTGGTAGAAGGCTACACCTTC. Its protein product is CASSQKRQVVEGYTF.

This clone has a single count. The chain employs TRBV5-1 and TRBJ2-5, with D perhaps matching TRBD2 (6 bases). The germline V gene encodes CDR1 SGHRS and CDR2 YFSETQ. The CDR3 totals 15 residues. V was clipped by 4 bases and J by 2 bases, with 15 bases between them. CDR3 nucleotides: TGCGCCAGCAGCCCCGGAGAGGAGGGACAAGAGACCCAGTACTTC. Translated, it gives CASSPGEEGQETQYF.

The chain is built from TRBV18 and TRBJ2-5; no reliable D call. Germline V lookup: CDR1 KGHSH, CDR2 LQKENI. The CDR3 has 14 residues. V was pared by 6 bases and J by 5 bases, with 16 bases between. The CDR3 region is CASSPGPGMETQYF. In nucleotides, the CDR3 is TGTGCCAGCTCCCCGGGCCCTGGGATGGAGACCCAGTACTTC.

The chain's CDR3 is CASSPPAGDEQYF. For the CDR3, the DNA is TGTGCCAGCAGCCCCCCGGCCGGAGACGAGCAGTACTTC. The V call is TRBV7-8, the J call TRBJ2-7, with no clear D. CDR1 is SGHVS and CDR2 is FQNEAQ in the germline V gene. There are 13 residues in the CDR3. V lost 5 bases to trimming and J lost 5 bases, with 13 bases between them.

CDR3 protein: CASSRTAQTSYEQYF. The CDR3 DNA sequence: TGTGCCAGTAGTCGGACAGCACAGACCTCCTACGAGCAGTACTTC. The rearrangement uses TRBV19 and TRBJ2-7; possible D gene TRBD1, 6 bases. CDR1 LNHDA and CDR2 SQIVND come from the germline V gene (reference sequence). V dropped 5 bases and J dropped 0 bases, with 14 bases sitting between them. The CDR3 extends over 15 amino acids.

The chain joins TRBV5-1 to TRBJ2-7; 8 nucleotides agree with TRBD1. Germline CDR1 is SGHRS and CDR2 is YFSETQ. V shed 5 bases and J 5 bases; nucleotides not matched to a gene: 12. The CDR3 is 15 residues long. CDR3: CASSYRPGQDHEQYF. In DNA, the CDR3 is TGCGCCAGCAGTTATCGTCCGGGACAGGACCACGAGCAGTACTTC.

This clone was seen only once. V is TRBV5-1 and J is TRBJ2-1; D gene ambiguous. V lost 0 bases and J 5 bases, leaving 12 bases between the germline ends. Germline V gene lookup returns CDR1 SGHRS and CDR2 YFSETQ. There are 15 residues in the CDR3. The CDR3 DNA reads TGCGCCAGCAGCTTGGTTAGTGGTAGGCACAATGAGCAGTTCTTC. This sequence encodes CASSLVSGRHNEQFF.

This clone was seen only once. CDR3 nucleotide sequence: TGTGCCAGCAGTGAAGGGACAGCTTGGGAGACCCAGTACTTC. Its translation: CASSEGTAWETQYF. The chain couples TRBV6-1 to TRBJ2-5; perhaps TRBD1 as D (6 bases). This CDR3 is built from 14 residues. Germline CDR1 MNHNS, CDR2 SASEGT. The germline V and J ends were trimmed by 1 base and 5 bases, with 11 bases remaining between them.

This clone has more than one count but fewer than ten. J is TRBJ1-2 and V is TRBV11-2, with D unclear. The V gene's germline CDR1 is SGHAT and CDR2 FQNNGV. Trimming shortened V by 5 bases and J by 0 bases, and 10 bases separated the two germline ends. The CDR3 sequence is 14 residues long. The CDR3 here is CASSRGLANYGYTF. The CDR3 DNA reads as TGTGCCAGCAGCCGGGGTTTAGCTAACTATGGCTACACCTTC. Filled out from reference TRBV11-2 and TRBJ1-2, the complete variable domain reads EAGVAQSPRYKIIEKRQSVAFWCNPISGHATLYWYQQILGQGPKLLIQFQNNGVVDDSQLPKDRFSAERLKGVDSTLKIQPAKLEDSAVYLCASSRGLANYGYTFGSGTRLTVV.

The gene calls are TRBV6-1 and TRBJ1-5; D ambiguous. The germline gives CDR1 MNHNS, CDR2 SASEGT. There are 18 residues in the CDR3. V was cut by 2 bases and J by 4 bases, with 21 bases left in between. This chain's CDR3 is CASSEKLVKGRQNQPQHF. The CDR3 bases are TGTGCCAGCAGTGAAAAACTAGTGAAAGGAAGGCAGAATCAGCCCCAGCATTTT.